This T cell receptor beta chain appears in the sequencing data of a study of cytomegalovirus exposure and HLA in healthy donors. As to this clone: The antigen is undetermined.

Overall study results and limits: Common viral pathogens seemed, in a later analysis, to connect with several of the most significant clusters.

CDR3 length: 14 residues. Germline lookup yields CDR1 SNHLY and CDR2 FYNNEI. The J segment lost 0 bases and the V segment lost 5 bases, leaving 2 bases of the junction unmatched. With 60 Vbeta and 13 Jbeta primers, the PCR was carried out. TCRdb's copy holds only in-frame clones and misses some; the assay was immunoSEQ multiplex PCR. The table records about 130,000 clones, around 72% of them present only once. The V and J genes are TRBV2 and TRBJ1-1; 8 bases are shared with TRBD1. The specimen sequenced was PBMCs. The sequence derives from a man aged 18-30 years in good health and CMV-seropositive. This CDR3 is CASSTTGVNTEAFF. CDR3 nucleotides: TGTGCCAGCAGTACGACAGGGGTGAACACTGAAGCTTTCTTT.